The rows below give T cell receptor beta chains drawn from one sample of a study of CD8+ T cells in alopecia areata. The data were produced by immunoSEQ multiplex PCR, yet TCRdb's version contains in-frame clones alone and is incomplete. The table shows about 150,000 clones, with more than 55% occurring only once. Specimen: CD8+ T cells sorted from blood. The origin of the receptors is a human donor in good health. CDR3s include the opening cysteine and the closing phenylalanine or tryptophan. A D gene is named only where the DNA matches it firmly. Clone sizes are given selectively: once, few, many, or a class where the clone is expanded.

j_gene | abundance | d_gene | v_gene | CDR3nt | CDR3aa
TRBJ2-5 | . | . | TRBV7-9 | TGTGCCAGCAGCTTTGGGGGAGAGACCCAGTACTTC | CASSFGGETQYF
TRBJ2-7 | . | . | TRBV29-1 | TGCAGCGTTGCGGGTGGCGGTCGCTACGAGCAGTACTTC | CSVAGGGRYEQYF
TRBJ2-3 | . | TRBD1 | TRBV5-1 | TGCGCCAGCAGCTCGGGACAGGGCACAGATACGCAGTATTTT | CASSSGQGTDTQYF
TRBJ2-5 | . | . | TRBV19 | TGTGCCAGCTCACCCGGGTTCCAAGAGACCCAGTACTTC | CASSPGFQETQYF
TRBJ2-7 | few | . | TRBV29-1 | TGCAGCGTTGAAGGACAGGAGGACTACGAGCAGTACTTC | CSVEGQEDYEQYF
TRBJ2-2 | . | . | TRBV6-5 | TGTGCCAGCAGTTACAATCCTACCGGGGAGCTGTTTTTT | CASSYNPTGELFF
TRBJ2-5 | . | TRBD2 | TRBV15 | TGTGCCACCAGCTCACTAGCGGGAGCTACTGAGACCCAGTACTTC | CATSSLAGATETQYF
TRBJ1-1 | . | . | TRBV29-1 | TGCAGCGTGGAGGACCTCCGTGAAGCTTTCTTT | CSVEDLREAFF
TRBJ2-7 | . | . | TRBV10-3 | TGTGCCATCAGTGAGACCGCAAGCTCCTACGAGCAGTACTTC | CAISETASSYEQYF
TRBJ1-2 | . | . | TRBV13 | TGTGCCAGCAGCTCAGGGGCGCAGGGCTACACCTTC | CASSSGAQGYTF
TRBJ2-1 | few | . | TRBV5-1 | TGCGCCAGCAGCTTGGGAAGGAATGAGCAGTTCTTC | CASSLGRNEQFF
TRBJ2-7 | once | . | TRBV19 | TGTGCCAGTAGCCTTTCGTCGAGGGGAAGCTCCTACGAGCAGTACTTC | CASSLSSRGSSYEQYF
TRBJ2-3 | . | TRBD2 | TRBV29-1 | TGCAGCGTTGGGATGGTCGCGGGACTAGAAACGAGCACAGATACGCAGTATTTT | CSVGMVAGLETSTDTQYF
TRBJ2-5 | . | . | TRBV11-2 | TGTGCCAGCAGCTTAGATCTCGGGGACCAAGAGACCCAGTACTTC | CASSLDLGDQETQYF
TRBJ2-7 | few | . | TRBV5-6 | TGTGCCAGCAGCGTTGGACACGAGCAGTACTTC | CASSVGHEQYF
TRBJ2-7 | . | . | TRBV5-1 | TGCGCCAGCAGCTTGACCACCGGGACAACGGGGGCCTCCTACGAGCAGTACTTC | CASSLTTGTTGASYEQYF
TRBJ2-1 | few | TRBD1 | TRBV7-2 | TGTGCCAGCCTCTGGCAGGGGGCATATGAGCAGTTCTTC | CASLWQGAYEQFF
TRBJ1-2 | once | TRBD1 | TRBV27 | TGTGCCAGCAGTTTAGCTCCAGGGGGCCCCTATGGCTACACCTTC | CASSLAPGGPYGYTF
TRBJ1-2 | . | . | TRBV7-2 | TGTGCCAGCAGCTTTTTTGACAGAACTAACTATGGCTACACCTTC | CASSFFDRTNYGYTF
TRBJ1-1 | . | . | TRBV28 | TGTGCCAGCAGTTCAACTTACACTGAAGCTTTCTTT | CASSSTYTEAFF
TRBJ2-7 | . | . | TRBV13 | TGTGCCAGCAGCTTCTCTAGCACCGAATACGAGCAGTACTTC | CASSFSSTEYEQYF
TRBJ1-4 | . | . | TRBV30 | TGTGCCTGGACGGACATTCCAACTAATGAAAAACTGTTTTTT | CAWTDIPTNEKLFF
TRBJ2-7 | . | . | TRBV11-2 | TGTGCCAGCAGCTTATCCCCGGTTGTACTCTACGAGCAGTACTTC | CASSLSPVVLYEQYF
TRBJ2-6 | few | . | TRBV5-4 | TGTGCCAGCAGCTTTCGGTTACTCAACTCTGGGGCCAACGTCCTGACTTTC | CASSFRLLNSGANVLTF
TRBJ1-2 | . | . | TRBV29-1 | TGCAGCGTCGAGACTAGGGACGGCTACACCTTC | CSVETRDGYTF
TRBJ2-1 | few | TRBD2 | TRBV29-1 | TGCAGCGTTGCAGGTCTAGCGGGGTCGAGCTCCTACAATGAGCAGTTCTTC | CSVAGLAGSSSYNEQFF
TRBJ2-7 | . | TRBD2 | TRBV14 | TGTGCCAGCAGCCAACTAGCGGGCTACGAGCAGTACTTC | CASSQLAGYEQYF
TRBJ2-5 | . | TRBD2 | TRBV4-2 | TGTGCCAGCAGCCAAGGACCGGGACTAGCGGGATTGTATCTCCGGGAGACCCAGTACTTC | CASSQGPGLAGLYLRETQYF
TRBJ2-6 | . | . | TRBV7-8 | TGTGCCAGCAGCTTACGGGTTGGAGTGCCCCGAGGATCTGGGGCCAACGTCCTGACTTTC | CASSLRVGVPRGSGANVLTF
TRBJ2-7 | . | TRBD1 | TRBV29-1 | TGCAGCGTTGAACACAGACAGGGAAGGATATTCGAGCAGTACTTC | CSVEHRQGRIFEQYF
TRBJ1-1 | . | TRBD1 | TRBV30 | TGTGCCTGGAGTCTGCCGGGTCCCACAGGGGATCCGGGCACTGAAGCTTTCTTT | CAWSLPGPTGDPGTEAFF
TRBJ1-2 | . | . | TRBV29-1 | TGCAGCGTTAAAGAGGAGTATGGCTACACCTTC | CSVKEEYGYTF
TRBJ2-7 | . | . | TRBV7-8 | TGTGCCAGCAGCTTAGAGGTCTGGGGAGGCTACGAGCAGTACTTC | CASSLEVWGGYEQYF
TRBJ2-3 | . | . | TRBV13 | TGTGCCAGCAGCCGTTATAGCACAGATACGCAGTATTTT | CASSRYSTDTQYF